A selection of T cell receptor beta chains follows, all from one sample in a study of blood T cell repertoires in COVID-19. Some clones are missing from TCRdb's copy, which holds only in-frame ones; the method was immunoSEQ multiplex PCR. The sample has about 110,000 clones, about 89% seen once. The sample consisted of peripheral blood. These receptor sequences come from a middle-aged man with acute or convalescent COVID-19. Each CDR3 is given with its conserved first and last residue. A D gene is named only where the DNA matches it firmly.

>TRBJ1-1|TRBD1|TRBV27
CASSTAGGGSTEAFF
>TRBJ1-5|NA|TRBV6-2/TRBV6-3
CASSNAWEGQPQHF
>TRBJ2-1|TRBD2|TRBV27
CASSFQREFSNEQFF
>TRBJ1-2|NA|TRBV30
CAWSKQGIHGYTF
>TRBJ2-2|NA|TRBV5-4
CASSLAGQGTGELFF
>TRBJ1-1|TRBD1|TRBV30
CAWSFTGGRFTEAFF
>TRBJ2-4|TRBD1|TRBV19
CASSLGTGGLAKNIQYF
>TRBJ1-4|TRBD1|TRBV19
CASRNRDRDEKLFF
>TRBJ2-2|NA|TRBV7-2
CASSLRTVTGELFF
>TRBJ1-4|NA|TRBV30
CAWSSRQAPNEKLFF
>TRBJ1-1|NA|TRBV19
CAASHQGLNTEAFF
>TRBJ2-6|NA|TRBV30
CAWRVRASGANVLTF
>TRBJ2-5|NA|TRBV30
CAWSGAGQETQYF
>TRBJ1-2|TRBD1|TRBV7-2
CASSGRTGPTYYGYTF
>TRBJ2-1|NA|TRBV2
CAILRRSSYNEQFF
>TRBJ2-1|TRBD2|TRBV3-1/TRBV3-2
CASSPLGSGRGIHEQFF
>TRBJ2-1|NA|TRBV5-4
CASTRDNAYNEQFF
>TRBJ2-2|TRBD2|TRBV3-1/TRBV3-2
CASSQGGRRNTGELFF
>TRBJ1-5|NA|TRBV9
CASSQTSYSNQPQHF
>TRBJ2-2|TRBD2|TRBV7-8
CASSSLAGGNTGELFF
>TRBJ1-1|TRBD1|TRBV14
CATRQGARTEAFF
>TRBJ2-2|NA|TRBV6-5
CASSYDRTGELFF
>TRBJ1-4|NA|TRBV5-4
CASSSGTRNEKLFF
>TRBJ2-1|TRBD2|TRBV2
CASSGAGGPGSYNEQFF
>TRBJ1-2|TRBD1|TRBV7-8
CASSPPGTADGYTF